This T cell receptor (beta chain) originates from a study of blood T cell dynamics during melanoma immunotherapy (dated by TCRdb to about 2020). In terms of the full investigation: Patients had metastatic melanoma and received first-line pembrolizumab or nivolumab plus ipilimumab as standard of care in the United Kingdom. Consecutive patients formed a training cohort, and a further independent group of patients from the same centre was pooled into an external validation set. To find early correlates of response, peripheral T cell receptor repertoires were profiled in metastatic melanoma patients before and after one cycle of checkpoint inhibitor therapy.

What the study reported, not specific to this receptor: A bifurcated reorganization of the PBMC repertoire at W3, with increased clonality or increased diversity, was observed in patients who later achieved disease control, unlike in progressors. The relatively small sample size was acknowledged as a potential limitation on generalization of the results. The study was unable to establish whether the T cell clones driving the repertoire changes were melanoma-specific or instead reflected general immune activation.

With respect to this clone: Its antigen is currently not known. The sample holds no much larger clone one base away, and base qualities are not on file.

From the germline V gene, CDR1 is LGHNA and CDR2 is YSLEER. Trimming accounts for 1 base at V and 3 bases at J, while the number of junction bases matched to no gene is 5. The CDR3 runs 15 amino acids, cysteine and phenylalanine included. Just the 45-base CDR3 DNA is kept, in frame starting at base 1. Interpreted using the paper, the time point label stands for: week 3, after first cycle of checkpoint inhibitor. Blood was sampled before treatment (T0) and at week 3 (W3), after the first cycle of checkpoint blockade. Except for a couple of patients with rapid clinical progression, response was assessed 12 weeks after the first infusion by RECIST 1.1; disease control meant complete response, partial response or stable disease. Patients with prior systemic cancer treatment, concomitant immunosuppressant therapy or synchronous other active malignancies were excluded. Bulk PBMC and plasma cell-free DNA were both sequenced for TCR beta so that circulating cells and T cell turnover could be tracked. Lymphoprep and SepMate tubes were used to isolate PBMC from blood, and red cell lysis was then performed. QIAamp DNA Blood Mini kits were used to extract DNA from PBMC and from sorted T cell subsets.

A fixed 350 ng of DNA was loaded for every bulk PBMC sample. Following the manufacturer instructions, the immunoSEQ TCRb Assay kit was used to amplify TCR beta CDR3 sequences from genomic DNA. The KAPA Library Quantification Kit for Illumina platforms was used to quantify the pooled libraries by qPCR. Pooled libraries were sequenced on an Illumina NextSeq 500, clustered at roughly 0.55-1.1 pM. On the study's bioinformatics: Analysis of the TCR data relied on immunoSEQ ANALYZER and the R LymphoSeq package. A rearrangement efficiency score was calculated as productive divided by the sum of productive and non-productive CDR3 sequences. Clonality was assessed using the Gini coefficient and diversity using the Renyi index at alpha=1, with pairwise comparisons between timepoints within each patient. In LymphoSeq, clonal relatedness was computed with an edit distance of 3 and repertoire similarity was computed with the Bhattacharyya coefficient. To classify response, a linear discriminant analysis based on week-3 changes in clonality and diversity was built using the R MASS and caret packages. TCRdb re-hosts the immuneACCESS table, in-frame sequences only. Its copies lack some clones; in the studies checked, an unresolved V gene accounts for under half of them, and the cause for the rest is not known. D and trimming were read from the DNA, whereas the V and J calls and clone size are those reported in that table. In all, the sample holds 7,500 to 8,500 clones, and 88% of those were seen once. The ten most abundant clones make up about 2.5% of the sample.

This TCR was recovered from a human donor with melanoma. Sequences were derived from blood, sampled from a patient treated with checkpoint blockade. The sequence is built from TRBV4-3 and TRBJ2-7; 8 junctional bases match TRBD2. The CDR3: CASSQAGGFNYEQYF. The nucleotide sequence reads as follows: TGCGCCAGCAGCCAAGCGGGGGGGTTCAACTACGAGCAGTACTTC.